The present T cell receptor beta chain was sequenced within a study of T cells expressing NK-cell markers. No DNA is given; TCRdb re-called the 5' RACE reads and lists each CDR3 protein once. The sample holds about 550,000 distinct CDR3 sequences. This CDR3 comprises 14 residues. CDR1 is LGHDT and CDR2 is YNNKEL in the germline V gene (reference sequence). The chain links TRBV3-1 to TRBJ2-1. The TCR was taken from a man younger than 35 in good health. Sequencing was carried out using blood T cells: a sorted CD56 or NKG2C T cell subset, CD4+ or CD8+ T cells, or bulk PBMC T cells (not recorded which). The CDR3 is CASSRSLVAGEQFF.